These T cell receptor beta chains were read from a single sample in a study of beta chain features in type 1 diabetes. Produced via immunoSEQ multiplex PCR; TCRdb's table is partial and in-frame only. The table records about 330,000 clones, 11% of them present only once. Sequenced material: naive CD4+ T cells from blood. All receptors derive from a woman aged 25 to 39 in good health. CDR3s include the opening cysteine and the closing phenylalanine or tryptophan. Fields, in order: J gene, V gene, D gene, clone size, CDR3 protein, CDR3 DNA. D genes are given only for firm matches. Size is omitted from some rows. Given values are once, few, many or a class for expanded clones.

>TRBJ1-2|TRBV28|-|few
CASSTEFYGYTF
TGTGCCAGCAGTACTGAATTCTATGGCTACACCTTC
>TRBJ1-5|TRBV30|-|few
CAWRGGAGNQPQHF
TGTGCCTGGCGGGGGGGGGCAGGCAATCAGCCCCAGCATTTT
>TRBJ2-2|TRBV7-2|TRBD2|-
CASSFLAGETGELFF
TGTGCCAGCAGCTTTCTAGCGGGGGAAACCGGGGAGCTGTTTTTT
>TRBJ1-2|TRBV10-3|-|-
CAISDPGQINYGYTF
TGTGCCATCAGTGACCCAGGACAGATTAACTATGGCTACACCTTC
>TRBJ2-2|TRBV5-1|TRBD1|few
CASSLKSGQGAIRTGELFF
TGCGCCAGCAGCTTGAAGAGCGGACAGGGGGCGATTCGCACCGGGGAGCTGTTTTTT
>TRBJ1-2|TRBV5-1|TRBD1|few
CASSLEGGAYGYTF
TGCGCCAGCAGCTTGGAAGGGGGCGCCTATGGCTACACCTTC
>TRBJ2-3|TRBV23-1|TRBD2|many
CASSQPSSGSIYTQYF
TGCGCCAGCAGTCAACCCTCTAGCGGGAGCATATATACGCAGTATTTT
>TRBJ1-5|TRBV7-2|-|few
CASSSYSSNQPQHF
TGTGCCAGCAGCTCCTACAGTAGCAATCAGCCCCAGCATTTT
>TRBJ2-1|TRBV7-8|TRBD1|-
CASSPRQGGTYNEQFF
TGTGCCAGCAGCCCACGACAGGGGGGTACCTACAATGAGCAGTTCTTC
>TRBJ2-5|TRBV11-2|-|-
CASSGSGFQETQYF
TGTGCCAGCAGTGGAAGCGGGTTTCAAGAGACCCAGTACTTC
>TRBJ1-4|TRBV11-1|-|-
CASSDGSWTDQNEKLFF
TGTGCCAGCAGCGATGGGAGTTGGACAGATCAAAATGAAAAACTGTTTTTT
>TRBJ2-7|TRBV28|-|few
CASSQPGLSYEQYF
TGTGCCAGCAGTCAGCCGGGACTCTCCTACGAGCAGTACTTC
>TRBJ2-2|TRBV28|-|few
CASSTNTGELFF
TGTGCCAGCAGCACAAACACCGGGGAGCTGTTTTTT
>TRBJ2-1|TRBV7-3|TRBD2|-
CASSTGLASYNEQFF
TGTGCCAGCAGCACGGGACTAGCTTCCTACAATGAGCAGTTCTTC
>TRBJ2-3|TRBV10-3|TRBD2|few
CAISERTSGSTDTQYF
TGTGCCATCAGTGAGAGGACTAGCGGAAGCACAGATACGCAGTATTTT
>TRBJ2-7|TRBV7-6|TRBD1|-
CASSSPWDRTYEQYF
TGTGCCAGCAGCTCACCCTGGGACAGAACTTACGAGCAGTACTTC
>TRBJ2-1|TRBV11-2|TRBD2|-
CASSFRDYSYNEQFF
TGTGCCAGCAGCTTCCGGGACTATTCTTACAATGAGCAGTTCTTC
>TRBJ2-2|TRBV4-3|TRBD2|-
CASSQASPPSGGVANTGELFF
TGCGCCAGCAGCCAAGCTAGTCCCCCTAGCGGGGGGGTAGCGAACACCGGGGAGCTGTTTTTT
>TRBJ2-3|TRBV14|-|-
CASSHRQGVKGDTQYF
TGTGCCAGCAGCCACCGTCAAGGGGTTAAGGGAGATACGCAGTATTTT
>TRBJ2-5|TRBV10-2|TRBD2|once
CASRETSGAETQYF
TGCGCCAGCAGAGAGACTAGCGGGGCGGAGACCCAGTACTTC
>TRBJ2-5|TRBV15|-|few
CATSLTGTSRETQYF
TGTGCCACCAGTTTGACGGGAACCTCGAGGGAGACCCAGTACTTC
>TRBJ2-7|TRBV5-1|TRBD1|few
CASSPDRAHEQYF
TGCGCCAGCAGTCCGGACAGGGCCCACGAGCAGTACTTC
>TRBJ2-1|TRBV6-4|TRBD2|few
CASSDSGTSSYNEQFF
TGTGCCAGCAGTGACTCGGGGACTAGCTCCTACAATGAGCAGTTCTTC
>TRBJ1-2|TRBV2|-|few
CATDEGANYGYTF
TGTGCCACCGACGAGGGCGCTAACTATGGCTACACCTTC
>TRBJ2-1|TRBV27|-|few
CASSLGRYNEQFF
TGTGCCAGCAGTTTGGGGCGGTACAATGAGCAGTTCTTC
>TRBJ1-2|TRBV2|TRBD1|-
CASSAQGGYGYTF
TGTGCCAGCAGTGCACAGGGGGGGTATGGCTACACCTTC
>TRBJ2-1|TRBV29-1|TRBD2|few
CSYLGDSGRGGYEQFF
TGCAGCTACCTTGGGGATAGCGGGAGAGGAGGTTATGAGCAGTTCTTC
>TRBJ2-2|TRBV5-1|TRBD2|-
CASRPSGTPNTGELFF
TGCGCCAGCAGACCTAGCGGGACCCCGAACACCGGGGAGCTGTTTTTT
>TRBJ2-3|TRBV29-1|TRBD1|few
CSVAVLGTGFGDTQYF
TGCAGCGTGGCCGTCCTTGGGACAGGGTTTGGAGATACGCAGTATTTT
>TRBJ1-2|TRBV29-1|-|few
CSVLGGDDGYTF
TGCAGCGTCCTCGGCGGGGATGATGGCTACACCTTC
>TRBJ2-1|TRBV19|TRBD2|-
CASSTGTSGAYNEQFF
TGTGCCAGTAGTACGGGGACTAGCGGGGCCTACAATGAGCAGTTCTTC
>TRBJ2-1|TRBV5-1|TRBD1|-
CASRAFQDRSSYNEQFF
TGCGCCAGCAGGGCCTTCCAGGACAGGTCCTCCTACAATGAGCAGTTCTTC